The 26 T cell receptor beta chains below were found in one sample sequenced in a study of blood T cell repertoires in COVID-19 (dated by TCRdb to 2020 to 2022). The method was the immunoSEQ multiplex PCR assay. In its TCRdb copy, this immuneACCESS table keeps in-frame sequences only and misses some clones. Where compared with another copy, unresolved V genes explain less than half of these, and the others have no known cause. In all, the sample holds approximately 84,000 clones, and almost 90% of those were seen once. Of the sample, roughly 1.5% is held by the ten largest clones. The specimen was peripheral blood. These receptors were obtained from a human donor with active COVID-19. The donor label of this sample is uncertain.

This sequence joins TRBV3-1 (or the pseudogene TRBV3-2) and TRBJ1-5; 11 bases map to TRBD1. CDR3 size: 15 residues. Trimming took 3 bases from V and 6 from J; bases not matched to a gene: 4. CDR1 is LGHDT, CDR2 YNNKEL, per germline (reference sequence). The CDR3 reads CASSHAGQGVQPQHF. CDR3 bases: TGTGCCAGCAGCCACGCGGGACAGGGGGTTCAGCCCCAGCATTTT.

The J gene is TRBJ2-2, the V gene TRBV28; maybe TRBD1 (6 bases). Germline V gene data show CDR1 as MDHEN and CDR2 as SYDVKM. CDR3 length: 13 residues. V lost 8 bases, J lost 4 bases, and 11 bases lay in between. CDR3 loop: CASPYRVTGELFF. The CDR3 region has the DNA TGTGCCAGCCCATACAGGGTCACCGGGGAGCTGTTTTTT.

The chain combines TRBV5-5 with TRBJ1-1; a weak D match, TRBD1 (6 bases). CDR1 and CDR2 (germline): SGHKS, YYEKEE (reference sequence). Between the trimmed V and J ends, which lost 4 bases and 6 bases, there was a span of 10 bases. This CDR3 has 12 amino acids. The CDR3 nucleotides read TGTGCCAGCAGCCCCTGGACAGCTGAAGCTTTCTTT. The encoded protein is CASSPWTAEAFF.

V usage is TRBV18 and J usage is TRBJ1-4, with a weak D call TRBD1 (5 bases). CDR3 size: 15 residues. V was trimmed by 5 bases and J by 5 bases, leaving 15 bases between them. Per the germline V gene, CDR1 is KGHSH and CDR2 is LQKENI. The CDR3 loop reads CASSSTIGGNEKLFF. CDR3 coding DNA: TGTGCCAGCTCATCCACGATTGGGGGGAATGAAAAACTGTTTTTT.

The gene calls are TRBV6-5 and TRBJ2-7, with D uncertain. This CDR3 is built from 14 residues. Germline CDR1 and CDR2: MNHEY and SVGAGI. V gave up 7 bases and J gave up 1 base, with 14 bases separating them. The CDR3 is CASKPESQSYEQYF. CDR3 in DNA: TGTGCCAGCAAGCCGGAGTCCCAATCCTACGAGCAGTACTTC.

The chain has TRBV9 and TRBJ2-1; 10 positions agree with TRBD1. The CDR3 is 16 amino acids. The junction had 4 bases not matched to a gene; V was cut back by 0 bases and J by 4 bases. Germline V lookup: CDR1 SGDLS, CDR2 YYNGEE. This CDR3 is CASSVEGTGVYNEQFF. As DNA, the CDR3 is TGTGCCAGCAGCGTAGAGGGGACAGGGGTTTACAATGAGCAGTTCTTC.

This chain connects TRBV21-1 to TRBJ1-2. TRBV21-1 is designated a pseudogene. This CDR3 has 18 amino acids. In DNA, the CDR3 is TGTGCCAGCAGCAAAGGAGGGTTAGGAACAGCTATTAACTATGGCTACACCTTC. Protein: CASSKGGLGTAINYGYTF.

The V gene is TRBV21-1, the J gene TRBJ2-3; TRBD2 is the table's D call and was not checked against the DNA. TRBV21-1 is assigned pseudogene status. The length of the CDR3 is 18 residues. CDR3 in DNA: TGTGCCAGCAGCAAAGTAAGGGCGAGCGGGGGGGCAACAGATACGCAGTATTTT. Translation gives CASSKVRASGGATDTQYF.

The chain couples TRBV3-1 (or the pseudogene TRBV3-2) to TRBJ2-7, with no clear D. Germline values: CDR1 LGHDT, CDR2 YNNKEL (reference sequence). V was clipped by 1 base and J by 5 bases, with 9 bases between them. This CDR3 contains 13 residues. The CDR3: CASSQGRSDEQYF. The CDR3, as DNA: TGTGCCAGCAGCCAAGGACGGAGCGACGAGCAGTACTTC.

The V and J genes are TRBV6-2 or TRBV6-3 and TRBJ1-1; the match to TRBD1 covers 10 bases. V was clipped by 2 bases and J by 7 bases; unmatched bases: 7. The CDR3 covers 15 residues. CDR1 and CDR2 (germline): MNHEY, SVGEGT. CDR3 region: CASSYPGQGRSEAFF. CDR3 coding DNA: TGTGCCAGCAGTTACCCGGGACAGGGGCGTAGTGAAGCTTTCTTT.

Details on this clone: A clone one base away is much larger, so this may be a read error. This chain joins TRBV5-8 and TRBJ2-2; a weak D match, TRBD1 (6 bases). V was trimmed by 1 base and J by 5 bases, leaving 6 bases between them. The CDR3 runs 13 residues. Germline CDR1 is SGHTS and CDR2 is YDEGEE. DNA of the CDR3: TGTGCCAGCAGCTTGACAGGGACCGGGGAGCTGTTTTTT. This translates into CASSLTGTGELFF.

V usage is TRBV7-9 and J usage is TRBJ2-1; D might be TRBD2 (6 bases). V was trimmed by 5 bases and J by 6 bases, leaving 20 bases between them. Germline V gene sequence: CDR1 SEHNR, CDR2 FQNEAQ (reference sequence). The CDR3 is 16 amino acids. The chain's CDR3 is CASSPRNVGGANEQFF. As DNA, the CDR3 is TGTGCCAGCAGCCCGCGTAACGTCGGAGGGGCCAATGAGCAGTTCTTC. Using reference TRBV7-9 and TRBJ2-1 for the parts outside the CDR3, the full variable domain is DTGVSQNPRHKITKRGQNVTFRCDPISEHNRLYWYRQTLGQGPEFLTYFQNEAQLEKSRLLSDRFSAERPKGSFSTLEIQRTEQGDSAMYLCASSPRNVGGANEQFFGPGTRLTVL.

The gene calls are TRBV5-8 and TRBJ2-1; D is perhaps TRBD1 (6 bases). Germline V gene sequence: CDR1 SGHTS, CDR2 YDEGEE. The CDR3 has 15 residues. The V end lost 4 bases, the J end lost 3 bases, and 14 bases lay between the germline ends. The CDR3 nucleotides read TGTGCCAGCAGCCCACTCCAAGGGGGCTACAATGAGCAGTTCTTC. Its protein product is CASSPLQGGYNEQFF.

The table lists this clone with many counts. V is TRBV9 and J is TRBJ1-5, with D possibly being TRBD1 (6 bases). The V end was cut by 0 bases, the J end by 7 bases, with 14 bases between. Looked up from germline, CDR1 is SGDLS and CDR2 is YYNGEE. This CDR3 has 15 residues. The chain's CDR3 is CASSVGRGPEQPQHF. CDR3 sequence (DNA): TGTGCCAGCAGCGTAGGCAGGGGTCCAGAACAGCCCCAGCATTTT.

The chain links TRBV18 to TRBJ1-4, with D perhaps matching TRBD1 (6 bases). V was trimmed by 8 bases and J by 8 bases, leaving 15 bases between them. Germline assignment: CDR1 KGHSH and CDR2 LQKENI. The CDR3 runs 13 residues. The CDR3 spells CASVQGVGEKLFF. CDR3 nucleotide sequence: TGTGCCAGCGTACAGGGCGTCGGGGAAAAACTGTTTTTT.

The chain carries TRBV3-1 (or the pseudogene TRBV3-2) and TRBJ1-5; 7 bases align to TRBD1. J gave up 2 bases and V 3 bases, and 1 base lay outside the gene matches. The CDR3 extends over 14 amino acids. From germline, CDR1 is LGHDT and CDR2 YNNKEL (reference sequence). As DNA, the CDR3 is TGTGCCAGCAGCCACGGACAGGGCAATCAGCCCCAGCATTTT. This sequence encodes CASSHGQGNQPQHF.

The V and J genes are TRBV10-2 and TRBJ1-1; perhaps TRBD1 as D (5 bases). V dropped 3 bases and J dropped 4 bases, with 27 bases sitting between them. Germline CDR1 is WSHSY and CDR2 is SAAADI. The CDR3 is 19 amino acids. The CDR3: CASSDGGASLLGFGTEAFF. The CDR3 nucleotides are TGCGCCAGCAGTGACGGGGGAGCTAGCCTCCTAGGGTTCGGCACTGAAGCTTTCTTT.

This chain links TRBV19 with TRBJ2-5; D possibly corresponds to TRBD1 (6 bases). The V and J ends lost 5 bases and 2 bases respectively, with 15 bases between them. This CDR3 comprises 15 residues. Germline CDR1 LNHDA, CDR2 SQIVND (reference sequence). CDR3 residues: CASSALQGYQETQYF. CDR3 nucleotide sequence: TGTGCCAGTAGTGCCCTACAGGGCTATCAAGAGACCCAGTACTTC.

The V gene is TRBV4-3, the J gene TRBJ1-5; D gene unclear. V dropped 6 bases and J dropped 6 bases, with 12 bases sitting between them. Germline V gene sequence: CDR1 LGHNA, CDR2 YSLEER. The CDR3 extends over 13 amino acids. The CDR3 DNA follows: TGCGCCAGCAGGCTGGAGGGTGGTCAGCCCCAGCATTTT. It translates to CASRLEGGQPQHF.

This clone was seen a handful of times. This sequence joins TRBV7-8 and TRBJ1-2; 9 positions agree with TRBD1. V dropped 4 bases and J dropped 6; count of bases not matched to a gene: 12. CDR1 is SGHVS and CDR2 is FQNEAQ in the germline V gene. This CDR3 region has 16 residues. CDR3 bases: TGTGCCAGCAGCTCTGCACGGGACAGGGCTAGTCATGGCTACACCTTC. It codes for CASSSARDRASHGYTF.

The V and J genes are TRBV7-9 and TRBJ1-1; D gene uncertain. The CDR3 has 13 amino acids. Germline CDR1 is SEHNR and CDR2 is FQNEAQ (reference sequence). Between the trimmed V and J ends, which lost 5 bases and 1 base, there was a span of 8 bases. The CDR3 sequence is CASSPRGNTEAFF. CDR3 nucleotide sequence: TGTGCCAGCAGCCCACGGGGGAACACTGAAGCTTTCTTT.

The chain recombines TRBV5-1 with TRBJ1-2; D gene unclear. This CDR3 is built from 14 residues. Germline assignment: CDR1 SGHRS and CDR2 YFSETQ. Between the trimmed V and J ends, which lost 3 bases and 2 bases, there was a span of 11 bases. CDR3 in amino acids: CASSSTQVNYGYTF. For the CDR3, the DNA is TGCGCCAGCAGCTCCACTCAGGTCAACTATGGCTACACCTTC.

The chain is built from TRBV7-2 and TRBJ2-5; TRBD2 aligns across 9 bases. J lost 1 base, V lost 2 bases, and 2 bases had no gene match. CDR3 length equals 15 residues. Germline V gene lookup returns CDR1 SGHTA and CDR2 FQGNSA. CDR3 DNA: TGTGCCAGCAGCTTACGGCGGGGGGGCCAAGAGACCCAGTACTTC. It encodes CASSLRRGGQETQYF.

V gene TRBV7-6 combines with J gene TRBJ2-3; perhaps TRBD1 as D (5 bases). This CDR3 has 17 residues. The V and J ends lost 4 bases and 2 bases respectively, with 19 bases between them. Germline values: CDR1 SGHVS, CDR2 FNYEAQ. CDR3 sequence (DNA): TGTGCCAGCAGCTCCCCCCCGTCGCAAGGGGTCACAGATACGCAGTATTTT. Translated: CASSSPPSQGVTDTQYF.

The chain is built from TRBV13 and TRBJ2-1; 12 bases match TRBD2. Germline V gives CDR1 PRHDT, CDR2 FYEKMQ (reference sequence). This CDR3 has 15 residues. Trimming removed 5 bases from V and 6 bases from J; junction bases left unmatched: 5. Here the CDR3 DNA reads TGTGCCAGCAGCCGACTAGCGGGGGTACCCAATGAGCAGTTCTTC. Protein sequence: CASSRLAGVPNEQFF.

The V call is TRBV6-2 or TRBV6-3, the J call TRBJ1-5; 7 bases line up with TRBD1. The CDR3 has 18 residues. Germline CDR1 is MNHEY and CDR2 is SVGEGT. Trimming cost V 2 bases and J 0 bases; bases outside gene matches: 10. The CDR3 loop reads CASSYGRRDRNSNQPQHF. CDR3 nucleotides: TGTGCCAGCAGTTACGGCCGAAGGGACAGAAATAGCAATCAGCCCCAGCATTTT.